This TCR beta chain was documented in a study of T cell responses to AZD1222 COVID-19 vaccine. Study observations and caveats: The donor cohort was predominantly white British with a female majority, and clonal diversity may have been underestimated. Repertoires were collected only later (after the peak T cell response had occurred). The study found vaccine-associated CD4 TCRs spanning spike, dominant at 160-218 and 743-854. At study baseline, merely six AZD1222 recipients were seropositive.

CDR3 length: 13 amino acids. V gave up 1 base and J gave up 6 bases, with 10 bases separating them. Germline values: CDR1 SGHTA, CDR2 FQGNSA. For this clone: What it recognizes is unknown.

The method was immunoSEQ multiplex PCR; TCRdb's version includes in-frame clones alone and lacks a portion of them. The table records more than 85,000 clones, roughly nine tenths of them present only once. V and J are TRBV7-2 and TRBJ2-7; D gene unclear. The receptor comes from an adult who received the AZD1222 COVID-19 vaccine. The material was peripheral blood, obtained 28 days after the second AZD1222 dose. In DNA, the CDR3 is TGTGCCAGCAGCTTAGGTAGAAGGCCCGAGCAGTACTTC. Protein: CASSLGRRPEQYF.